The 21 T cell receptor beta chains presented below share a single source sample, sequenced in a study of blood T cell repertoires in COVID-19. Libraries were prepared by immunoSEQ multiplex PCR; TCRdb keeps only in-frame clonotypes and omits some of them. The sample comprises about 80,000 clones, roughly four fifths of which are singletons, and around 12% rests with the top ten. Material for sequencing was peripheral blood. Every receptor here comes from a man older than 75 with acute or convalescent COVID-19.

This clone was counted between two and nine times. J is TRBJ1-1 and V is TRBV6-5; a weak D match, TRBD1 (6 bases). Trimming removed 4 bases from V and 8 bases from J, with 14 bases in between. This CDR3 comprises 13 residues. Looked up from germline, CDR1 is MNHEY and CDR2 is SVGAGI. CDR3 residues: CASSSNRVREAFF. As DNA, the CDR3 is TGTGCCAGCAGTTCTAACAGGGTCCGGGAAGCTTTCTTT.

V usage is TRBV5-1 and J usage is TRBJ2-5; D might be TRBD1 (6 bases). Trimming pared 1 base from V and 7 bases from J, leaving 14 bases between. Germline V gives CDR1 SGHRS, CDR2 YFSETQ. The CDR3 is made up of 14 amino acids. The CDR3 is CASSLQGTPVTQYF. In DNA form, the CDR3 reads TGCGCCAGCAGCTTGCAGGGGACCCCGGTGACCCAGTACTTC.

The genes are TRBV6-5 and TRBJ1-4, with 9 bases identical to TRBD1. The CDR3 extends over 14 amino acids. V dropped 7 bases and J dropped 8; count of bases not matched to a gene: 8. CDR1 MNHEY and CDR2 SVGAGI come from the germline V gene. The CDR3 bases are TGTGCCAGCACAGGGGACAGGGCCCTAGAAAAACTGTTTTTT. Amino acid sequence: CASTGDRALEKLFF.

The CDR3, as DNA: TGTGCCAGCTCGTCGGGACAGGGTAACGAGCAGTACTTC. Encoded protein: CASSSGQGNEQYF. The chain joins TRBV18 to TRBJ2-7, with 9 bases matching TRBD1. CDR3 length: 13 amino acids. The V gene's germline CDR1 is KGHSH and CDR2 LQKENI. V dropped 6 bases and J dropped 5; count of bases not matched to a gene: 5. Full variable domain (outside the CDR3, taken from reference TRBV18 and TRBJ2-7): NAGVMQNPRHLVRRRGQEARLRCSPMKGHSHVYWYRQLPEEGLKFMVYLQKENIIDESGMPKERFSAEFPKEGPSILRIQQVVRGDSAAYFCASSSGQGNEQYFGPGTRLTVT.

The chain is built from TRBV19 and TRBJ1-5, with a tentative D call TRBD1 (5 bases). Trimming took off 7 bases at V and 0 bases at J, with 22 bases between the two ends. The CDR3 length is 18 residues. CDR1 LNHDA and CDR2 SQIVND come from the germline V gene (reference sequence). The CDR3 nucleotides are TGTGCCAGTACCCCGGTGACACAGGCTCCTTATAGCAATCAGCCCCAGCATTTT. This sequence encodes CASTPVTQAPYSNQPQHF.

The chain is built from TRBV7-9 and TRBJ1-4; TRBD1 might be the D (5 bases). The CDR3 runs 14 residues. Trimming left V 2 bases short and J 7 bases short, with 11 bases between. The V gene's germline CDR1 is SEHNR and CDR2 FQNEAQ (reference sequence). CDR3 residues: CASSLSRGSEKLFF. CDR3 bases: TGTGCCAGCAGCTTATCAAGGGGATCTGAAAAACTGTTTTTT.

The sample holds a few counts of this clone. This chain links TRBV7-9 with TRBJ1-4, with 9 bases matching TRBD1. The ends lost 5 bases at V and 1 base at J; junction bases unmatched: 2. This CDR3 is built from 15 residues. Germline CDR1 reads SEHNR; CDR2 reads FQNEAQ (reference sequence). The CDR3 loop is CASSAGQGTNEKLFF. The CDR3 DNA reads as TGTGCCAGCAGCGCGGGACAGGGAACTAATGAAAAACTGTTTTTT.

This chain links TRBV5-5 with TRBJ2-3; 8 bases line up with TRBD2. Germline V gene data show CDR1 as SGHKS and CDR2 as YYEKEE (reference sequence). The ends lost 6 bases at V and 3 bases at J; junction bases unmatched: 9. This CDR3 comprises 15 residues. CDR3 bases: TGTGCCAGCACTCTACGGGGGGGTTTGACAGATACGCAGTATTTT. Translating it yields CASTLRGGLTDTQYF.

The gene calls are TRBV29-1 and TRBJ2-1, with D maybe TRBD1 (5 bases). The ends were cut back, 4 bases at V and 0 bases at J, with 7 bases in the middle. The CDR3 is made up of 13 amino acids. Germline V gives CDR1 SQVTM, CDR2 ANQGSEA. CDR3 DNA: TGCAGCGTTGGCAGGGACTCCTACAATGAGCAGTTCTTC. Its translation is CSVGRDSYNEQFF.

V usage is TRBV6-2 or TRBV6-3 and J usage is TRBJ1-6; D is perhaps TRBD1 (5 bases). Germline loops: CDR1 MNHEY, CDR2 SVGEGT. V gave up 0 bases and J gave up 6 bases, with 9 bases separating them. The CDR3 length is 15 residues. The DNA of the CDR3 is TGTGCCAGCAGTTACTCACGGCAGGGTAATTCACCCCTCCACTTT. Translating gives CASSYSRQGNSPLHF.

The gene calls are TRBV25-1 and TRBJ1-1; tentatively, D is TRBD1 (5 bases). Germline CDR1 reads MGHDK; CDR2 reads SYGVNS. The CDR3 runs 13 residues. The ends were cut back, 2 bases at V and 4 bases at J, with 8 bases in the middle. CDR3 in DNA: TGTGCCAGCAGTGAAGGCAGGGTCACTGAAGCTTTCTTT. Amino acids: CASSEGRVTEAFF.

CDR3 in DNA: TGTGCCAGCAGTTACTCCGGGCACAGGGCACGTGGCTACACCTTC. Translating it yields CASSYSGHRARGYTF. The V and J genes are TRBV6-5 and TRBJ1-2, with D possibly matching TRBD1 (6 bases). The CDR3 totals 15 residues. In germline, CDR1 is MNHEY, CDR2 SVGAGI. V dropped 0 bases and J dropped 7 bases, with 15 bases sitting between them.

V and J are TRBV27 and TRBJ1-5; D not certain. The V gene lost 4 bases and the J gene lost 0 bases, with 10 bases spanning the gap. The CDR3 is 15 amino acids. Germline loops: CDR1 MNHEY, CDR2 SMNVEV (reference sequence). CDR3 protein: CASSSGSYSNQPQHF. The CDR3 nucleotides read TGTGCCAGCAGTTCGGGGTCATATAGCAATCAGCCCCAGCATTTT.

The J gene is TRBJ2-7, the V gene TRBV5-1, with 7 bases lining up with TRBD1. V lost 4 bases, J lost 5 bases, and 9 bases stayed unmatched. The CDR3 spans 14 residues. Germline lookup yields CDR1 SGHRS and CDR2 YFSETQ. This chain's CDR3 is CASSPGRQGNEQYF. The CDR3 nucleotides read TGCGCCAGCAGCCCCGGGCGACAGGGTAACGAGCAGTACTTC.

The chain links TRBV5-1 to TRBJ1-4, with a tentative D call TRBD1 (6 bases). The V gene's germline CDR1 is SGHRS and CDR2 YFSETQ. The V end lost 4 bases, the J end lost 4 bases, and 11 bases lay between the germline ends. The CDR3 totals 14 residues. The CDR3 DNA is TGCGCCAGCAGCGAGGACAGCCATAATGAAAAACTGTTTTTT. It yields the protein CASSEDSHNEKLFF.

The chain combines TRBV5-6 with TRBJ2-7, with TRBD2 as a possible D gene (5 bases). The CDR3 spans 13 residues. Germline V gene lookup returns CDR1 SGHDT and CDR2 YYEEEE. V gave up 4 bases and J gave up 3 bases, with 11 bases separating them. CDR3: CASSRGTLYEQYF. For the CDR3, the DNA is TGTGCCAGCAGCCGGGGAACACTCTACGAGCAGTACTTC.

This rearrangement joins TRBV7-9 to TRBJ1-5; 10 nucleotides align to TRBD1. V was clipped by 5 bases and J by 0 bases; unmatched bases: 4. The CDR3 has 16 amino acids. Germline V gives CDR1 SEHNR, CDR2 FQNEAQ (reference sequence). CDR3 DNA sequence: TGTGCCAGCAGCGAAGGGACAGGGGCTAGCAATCAGCCCCAGCATTTT. Translated: CASSEGTGASNQPQHF. Supplemented by reference TRBV7-9 and TRBJ1-5, the full variable domain reads DTGVSQNPRHKITKRGQNVTFRCDPISEHNRLYWYRQTLGQGPEFLTYFQNEAQLEKSRLLSDRFSAERPKGSFSTLEIQRTEQGDSAMYLCASSEGTGASNQPQHFGDGTRLSIL.

For this clone: A junction end diverges from the germline sequence, so it may reflect a read error. V and J are TRBV7-7 and TRBJ2-7, with a tentative D call TRBD2 (5 bases). Germline loops: CDR1 SSHAT, CDR2 FNYEAQ (reference sequence). The CDR3 has 15 residues. In DNA form, the CDR3 reads TGTGCTAGCAGCTCCGGCGGGCCGGTTAAGGGAGAGCAGTACTTC. Protein product: CASSSGGPVKGEQYF.

CDR3 in DNA: TGCGCCAGCAGCGGGACAGGGTTCTATGGCTACACCTTC. It is translated as CASSGTGFYGYTF. J is TRBJ1-2 and V is TRBV5-1; TRBD1 agrees at 9 bases. Germline CDR1 and CDR2: SGHRS and YFSETQ. This CDR3 region has 13 residues. Trimming cost V 4 bases and J 4 bases; bases outside gene matches: 2.

This clone was found once. The chain combines TRBV28 with TRBJ1-1, with TRBD1 matching over 7 bases. With 6 bases clipped from V and 1 base from J, the junction kept 8 bases outside the gene matches. This CDR3 is built from 15 residues. Germline V gene lookup returns CDR1 MDHEN and CDR2 SYDVKM. The CDR3 DNA follows: TGTGCCAGCAGAGCCCTCGGGACAGCGAACACTGAAGCTTTCTTT. It codes for CASRALGTANTEAFF.

The chain uses TRBV11-2 and TRBJ1-1, with 8 bases aligning to TRBD1. Germline CDR1 reads SGHAT; CDR2 reads FQNNGV. J was trimmed by 4 bases and V by 6 bases; bases with no gene match: 7. This CDR3 is 14 amino acids long. DNA of the CDR3: TGTGCCAGCAGTGTTGACAGGGGTGGCACTGAAGCTTTCTTT. Amino acid sequence: CASSVDRGGTEAFF.